What follows are 8 T cell receptor beta chains derived from one specimen sequenced in a study of lymphopenia after photon versus proton radiotherapy. TCRdb keeps only in-frame clones here, not all; method: immunoSEQ multiplex PCR. The table includes tens of thousands of clones, 94% detected once. This material consisted of peripheral blood, taken from a patient treated with photon-based radiotherapy. These receptors all come from a woman between 45 and 65 years old with cholangiocarcinoma.

V and J are TRBV19 and TRBJ2-7; tentatively, D is TRBD2 (5 bases). Germline V lookup: CDR1 LNHDA, CDR2 SQIVND (reference sequence). CDR3 size: 14 residues. Between the trimmed V and J ends, which lost 8 bases and 4 bases, there was a span of 18 bases. The CDR3 region is CASSRGQVRYEQYF. The CDR3, as DNA: TGTGCCAGTTCAAGAGGGCAGGTCCGTTACGAGCAGTACTTC.

The V and J genes are TRBV6-5 and TRBJ2-7; D is perhaps TRBD2 (6 bases). Trimming cost V 8 bases and J 6 bases, with 14 bases left between them. Per the germline V gene, CDR1 is MNHEY and CDR2 is SVGAGI. The CDR3 extends over 12 amino acids. Here the CDR3 reads CASRDGGSEQYF. The CDR3 DNA reads as TGTGCCAGCCGGGACGGAGGGTCCGAGCAGTACTTC.

The chain recombines TRBV5-6 with TRBJ1-4; 9 positions match TRBD1. Germline values: CDR1 SGHDT, CDR2 YYEEEE. CDR3 length equals 15 residues. V shed 3 bases, J shed 5 bases, and the junction held 5 bases outside the gene matches. The CDR3 sequence: CASSYWTGVNEKLFF. CDR3 nucleotides: TGTGCCAGCAGCTACTGGACAGGGGTGAATGAAAAACTGTTTTTT. Looking up the rest from reference TRBV5-6 and TRBJ1-4 gives the full variable domain: DAGVTQSPTHLIKTRGQQVTLRCSPKSGHDTVSWYQQALGQGPQFIFQYYEEEERQRGNFPDRFSGHQFPNYSSELNVNALLLGDSALYLCASSYWTGVNEKLFFGSGTQLSVL.

CDR3 amino acids: CASSERRGGVYEQYF. The CDR3 DNA reads as TGTGCCAGCAGTGAAAGGAGAGGCGGAGTCTACGAGCAGTACTTC. V is TRBV6-1 and J is TRBJ2-7, with D uncertain. The CDR3 is 15 amino acids. The ends were cut back, 2 bases at V and 3 bases at J, with 14 bases in the middle. CDR1 is MNHNS, CDR2 SASEGT, per germline.

The chain uses TRBV18 and TRBJ2-7; D ambiguous. The CDR3 contains 13 residues. The V gene's germline CDR1 is KGHSH and CDR2 LQKENI. Trimming stripped 3 bases from V and 5 bases from J, with 11 bases between. CDR3 loop: CASSPDVLNEQYF. The CDR3 nucleotides read TGTGCCAGCTCACCCGACGTTCTGAACGAGCAGTACTTC.

J is TRBJ1-6 and V is TRBV6-5, with 7 bases identical to TRBD1. V was pared by 1 base and J by 7 bases, with 4 bases of the junction left unmatched. Germline V gene data show CDR1 as MNHEY and CDR2 as SVGAGI. The CDR3 extends over 15 amino acids. CDR3 region: CASSYFGTANSPLHF. CDR3 in DNA: TGTGCCAGCAGTTACTTCGGGACAGCCAATTCACCCCTCCACTTT.

The chain recombines TRBV28 with TRBJ2-6; D gene unclear. V lost 2 bases and J 2 bases, leaving 10 bases between the germline ends. Germline lookup yields CDR1 MDHEN and CDR2 SYDVKM. This CDR3 is built from 16 residues. The CDR3 protein is CASSLLGSAGANVLTF. Here the CDR3 DNA reads TGTGCCAGCAGTTTACTAGGGTCTGCTGGGGCCAACGTCCTGACTTTC.

In DNA, the CDR3 is TGTGCCAGTAGTACCCAGTTGGGGGGGGAAGCTTTCTTT. It translates to CASSTQLGGEAFF. The chain uses TRBV19 and TRBJ1-1; possible D gene TRBD1, 5 bases. V gave up 4 bases and J gave up 8 bases, with 14 bases separating them. Germline V gives CDR1 LNHDA, CDR2 SQIVND (reference sequence). The CDR3 covers 13 residues.